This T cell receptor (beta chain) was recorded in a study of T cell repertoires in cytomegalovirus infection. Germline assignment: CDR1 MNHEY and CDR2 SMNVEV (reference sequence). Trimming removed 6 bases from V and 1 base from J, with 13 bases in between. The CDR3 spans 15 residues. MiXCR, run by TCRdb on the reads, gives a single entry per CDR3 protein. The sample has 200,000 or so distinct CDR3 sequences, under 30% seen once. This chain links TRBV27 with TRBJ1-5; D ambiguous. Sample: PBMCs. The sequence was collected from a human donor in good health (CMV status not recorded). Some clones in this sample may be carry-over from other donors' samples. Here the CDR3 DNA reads TGTGCCAGCAGATCACGTCGGGCGAGCAATCAGCCCCAGCATTTT. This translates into CASRSRRASNQPQHF.